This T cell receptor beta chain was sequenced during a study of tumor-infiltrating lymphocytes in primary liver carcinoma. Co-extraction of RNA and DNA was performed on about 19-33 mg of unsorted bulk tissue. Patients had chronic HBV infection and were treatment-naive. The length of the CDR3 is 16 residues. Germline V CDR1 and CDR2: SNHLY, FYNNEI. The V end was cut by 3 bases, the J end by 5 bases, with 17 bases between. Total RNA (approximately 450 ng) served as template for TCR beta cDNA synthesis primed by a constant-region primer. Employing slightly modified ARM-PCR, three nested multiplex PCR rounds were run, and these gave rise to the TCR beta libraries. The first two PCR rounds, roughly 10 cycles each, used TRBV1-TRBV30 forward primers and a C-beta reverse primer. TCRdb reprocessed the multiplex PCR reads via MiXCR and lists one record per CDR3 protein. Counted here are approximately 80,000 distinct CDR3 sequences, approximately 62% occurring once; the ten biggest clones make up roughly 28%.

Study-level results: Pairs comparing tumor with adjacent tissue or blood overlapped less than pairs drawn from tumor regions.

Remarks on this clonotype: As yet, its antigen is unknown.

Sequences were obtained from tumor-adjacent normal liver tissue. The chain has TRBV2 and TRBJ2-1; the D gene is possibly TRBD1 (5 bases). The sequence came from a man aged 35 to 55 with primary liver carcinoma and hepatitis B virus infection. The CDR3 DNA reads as TGTGCCAGCAGTGATCCGACAGCGCGTGGGGACAATGAGCAGTTCTTC. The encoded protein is CASSDPTARGDNEQFF.